This T cell receptor (beta chain) was recovered during a study of blood T cell repertoires in COVID-19. The length of the CDR3 is 13 residues. V lost 4 bases, J lost 6 bases, and 15 bases lay in between. The germline V gene encodes CDR1 SQVTM and CDR2 ANQGSEA. TCRdb keeps only in-frame clones here, not all; method: immunoSEQ multiplex PCR. Altogether 150,000 to 200,000 clones are present, about 75% being singletons, with the ten largest covering 26%. This sequence originates from a woman in her 70s with acute or convalescent COVID-19. This rearrangement joins TRBV29-1 to TRBJ1-1, with D possibly TRBD1 on 6 matching bases. Specimen: peripheral blood. CDR3 in DNA: TGCAGCGTTGGTAGGGGGGGGCTTGCTGAAGCTTTCTTT. It translates to CSVGRGGLAEAFF.